Below, 5 T cell receptor beta chains from the same sample are listed, as sequenced in a study of Graves' ophthalmopathy and Graves' hyperthyroidism. The TCR beta CDR3 regions underwent amplification from RNA transcripts. Second-round multiplex PCR came after first-round RT-PCR with HTBI primers. TCRdb redid the calling of the multiplex PCR reads with MiXCR, one entry per CDR3 protein. There are 400,000 or so distinct CDR3 sequences in the sample; 15% occur only once, and 7% lies in the top ten. Sequencing was carried out using peripheral blood. Source of these receptors: a woman aged 18-29 years with stable Graves' hyperthyroidism.

J is TRBJ2-7 and V is TRBV18; 10 nucleotides line up with TRBD2. CDR1 is KGHSH and CDR2 is LQKENI in the germline V gene. This CDR3 has 16 residues. V was pared by 6 bases and J by 7 bases, with 15 bases of the junction left unmatched. The CDR3 DNA follows: TGTGCCAGCTCTCGACAGGGGCTAGCGGGGGTGGAAGAGCAGTACTTC. Residues: CASSRQGLAGVEEQYF. Using reference TRBV18 and TRBJ2-7 for the parts outside the CDR3, the full variable domain is NAGVMQNPRHLVRRRGQEARLRCSPMKGHSHVYWYRQLPEEGLKFMVYLQKENIIDESGMPKERFSAEFPKEGPSILRIQQVVRGDSAAYFCASSRQGLAGVEEQYFGPGTRLTVT.

The chain links TRBV11-2 to TRBJ1-1, with no clear D. V was pared by 5 bases and J by 2 bases, with 15 bases between. The CDR3 consists of 15 residues. Per germline, CDR1 SGHAT and CDR2 FQNNGV. The CDR3 region has the DNA TGTGCCAGCAGCCGGAGTGGTTTCGGTAACACTGAAGCTTTCTTT. Residues: CASSRSGFGNTEAFF.

This rearrangement joins TRBV20-1 to TRBJ1-5; D is uncertain. V lost 5 bases and J 4 bases, leaving 12 bases between the germline ends. Germline-derived CDR1 and CDR2 are DFQATT and SNEGSKA (reference sequence). The CDR3 has 13 residues. The CDR3 is CSAQGGGNQPQHF. The CDR3 DNA reads as TGCAGTGCTCAAGGAGGAGGGAATCAGCCCCAGCATTTT.

On this clonotype: A clone one base away is much larger, so this may be a read error. The chain couples TRBV6-2 or TRBV6-3 to TRBJ2-2; TRBD2 might be the D (5 bases). This CDR3 has 14 residues. Per the germline V gene, CDR1 is MNHEY and CDR2 is SVGEGT. CDR3 loop: CASSYEVSPGDLFF. CDR3 nucleotides: TGTGCCAGCAGTTACGAGGTGTCCCCCGGGGATCTGTTTTTT.

This clonotype was seen ten or more times. The chain is built from TRBV9 and TRBJ1-1; TRBD1 might be the D (5 bases). CDR3 size: 14 residues. Germline-derived CDR1 and CDR2 are SGDLS and YYNGEE. Deletions cut 0 bases from V and 2 bases from J, with 8 bases between. CDR3 residues: CASSVVDRNTEAFF. CDR3 DNA: TGTGCCAGCAGCGTAGTTGACAGAAACACTGAAGCTTTCTTT.